Listed here is a single TCR beta chain. Authors' processing steps: Nucleated cell counts were estimated from reference gene primer amplification. This table comes from immunoSEQ multiplex PCR, and its TCRdb copy is limited to in-frame clones, with some not included. V and J calls and clone size are given by that table; D and trimming were obtained from the DNA. Among about 150,000 clones listed, around nine tenths were seen once. This specimen belongs to a study of blood T cell repertoires in COVID-19. For the study at large: Samples representing acute and convalescent COVID-19 were sourced from the United States, Italy and Spain.

V lost 7 bases to trimming and J lost 0 bases, with 12 bases between them. The CDR3 totals 14 residues. The germline gives CDR1 SNHLY, CDR2 FYNNEI. Enrolled during active infection, Seattle patients were then followed longitudinally. This receptor was identified in a man aged 55 to 70 with COVID-19, enrolled during active disease. The chain uses TRBV2 and TRBJ1-1, with no clear D. The source material was peripheral blood. CDR3: CASTSGFMNTEAFF. DNA for the CDR3: TGTGCCAGCACGTCGGGTTTCATGAACACTGAAGCTTTCTTT.